This TCR beta chain is drawn from a study of T cells in Graves' hyperthyroidism and ophthalmopathy. This clonotype appeared a single time. Its antigen is as yet unknown. A read error may account for a junction end that differs from germline. Researchers took RNA transcripts and amplified the TCR beta CDR3 regions from them. Initially, a first-round RT-PCR of the TCR CDR3 employed the HTBI primer set. TCRdb recomputed calls from the multiplex PCR reads with MiXCR, one row per CDR3 protein. Of approximately 690,000 distinct CDR3 sequences in the sample, roughly 14% are singletons; the top ten hold 9.5% to 15%. Study findings and constraints: Most thyroid clonotypes expanded above 0.001 appeared in blood too.

This receptor was identified in a woman aged 45-60 years with Graves' ophthalmopathy. Source material: blood.

The CDR3 DNA reads as TGTGCCAGTAGTATAGCGGGAGCTTTAAAAGAGCGGTACTTC. It is translated as CASSIAGALKERYF. V gene TRBV19 combines with J gene TRBJ2-7, with TRBD2 as a possible D gene (6 bases). Germline values: CDR1 LNHDA, CDR2 SQIVND (reference sequence). CDR3 length: 14 residues.